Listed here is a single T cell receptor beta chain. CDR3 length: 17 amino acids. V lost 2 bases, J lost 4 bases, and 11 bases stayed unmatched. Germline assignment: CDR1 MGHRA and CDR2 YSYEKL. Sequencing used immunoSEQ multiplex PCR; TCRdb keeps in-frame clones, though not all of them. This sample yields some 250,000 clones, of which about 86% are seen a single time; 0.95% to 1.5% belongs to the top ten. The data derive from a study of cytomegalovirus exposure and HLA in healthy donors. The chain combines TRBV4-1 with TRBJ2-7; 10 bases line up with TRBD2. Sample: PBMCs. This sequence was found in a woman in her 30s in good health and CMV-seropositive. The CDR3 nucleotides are TGCGCCAGCAGCCAATACTCAGCGGGAGGGCCTTCGTACGAGCAGTACTTC. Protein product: CASSQYSAGGPSYEQYF.